The present TCR beta chain was sequenced within a study of vaccination effects on CD4 cells after COVID-19. Whole-study results and caveats: Infection-derived and vaccine-derived clones contracted markedly late after vaccination.

Worth noting for this clone: Antigen: not known.

When 10 to 11 days of culture had elapsed, CD4+ T cells were isolated. This individual tested PCR-positive for SARS-CoV-2 infection between March and December 2020. Half-medium replacement with IL-2 medium occurred on days 3 and 7. The repertoire was sequenced with immunoSEQ multiplex PCR; TCRdb's copy has only in-frame clones and lacks some. Of 50,000 to 70,000 clones in the sample, under 85% were seen once. The sequencing here drew on CD4+ T cells from PBMCs cultured without peptide, taken before COVID-19 vaccination. This receptor was taken from a human donor who had a prior SARS-CoV-2 infection.

Here the CDR3 reads CASSQDFRNTEAFF. As DNA, the CDR3 is TGCGCCAGCAGCCAAGATTTCCGGAACACTGAAGCTTTCTTT. The V and J genes are TRBV4-3 and TRBJ1-1; D call uncertain. Germline V gives CDR1 LGHNA, CDR2 YSLEER. The CDR3 runs to 14 residues. V shed 0 bases and J shed 1 base, with 6 bases lying between them.